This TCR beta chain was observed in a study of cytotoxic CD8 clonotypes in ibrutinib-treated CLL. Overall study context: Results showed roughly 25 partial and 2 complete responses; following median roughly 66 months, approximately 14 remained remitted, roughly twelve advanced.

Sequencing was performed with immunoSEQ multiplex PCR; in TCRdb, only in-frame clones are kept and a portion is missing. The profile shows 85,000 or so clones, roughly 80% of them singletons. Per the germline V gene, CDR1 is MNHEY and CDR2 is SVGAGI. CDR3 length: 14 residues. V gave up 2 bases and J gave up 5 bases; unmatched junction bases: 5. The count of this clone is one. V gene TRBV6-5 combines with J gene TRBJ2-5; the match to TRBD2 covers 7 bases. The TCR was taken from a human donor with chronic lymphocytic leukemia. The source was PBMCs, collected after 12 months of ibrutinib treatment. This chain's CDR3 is CASSYGRARETQYF. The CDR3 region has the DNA TGTGCCAGCAGTTACGGGAGGGCGAGGGAGACCCAGTACTTC.